These T cell receptor beta chains were read from a single sample in a study of shared clonotypes between healthy human individuals. Assay: immunoSEQ multiplex PCR; the TCRdb copy retains only in-frame clones and omits some. The sample lists 1.5 million to 2.5 million clones, approximately 94% occurring once. Sequenced material: naive CD8+ T cells sorted from blood. These receptors all stem from a man between 18 and 29 years old in good health. Both conserved end residues are part of each CDR3. The order of the fields is J gene, D gene, clone size, V gene, CDR3 protein, CDR3 DNA. D genes are given only for firm matches. Clone size, where shown, is once, few, many, or a class for clones that have expanded.

J: TRBJ2-7; D: TRBD1; size: NA; V: TRBV28; CDR3: CASSLGQGVPYEQYF; DNA: TGTGCCAGCAGTTTAGGGCAGGGGGTTCCCTACGAGCAGTACTTC
J: TRBJ1-1; D: NA; size: NA; V: TRBV2; CDR3: CASREWGINTEAFF; DNA: TGTGCCAGCAGAGAATGGGGAATAAACACTGAAGCTTTCTTT
J: TRBJ1-2; D: TRBD1; size: NA; V: TRBV2; CDR3: CASSETTGGYYGYTF; DNA: TGTGCCAGCAGTGAAACGACAGGGGGCTACTATGGCTACACCTTC
J: TRBJ1-1; D: NA; size: once; V: TRBV11-2; CDR3: CASSPEGKAFF; DNA: TGTGCCAGCAGCCCAGAGGGGAAGGCTTTCTTT
J: TRBJ2-5; D: NA; size: few; V: TRBV9; CDR3: CASSVTSQETQYF; DNA: TGTGCCAGCAGCGTAACCAGTCAAGAGACCCAGTACTTC
J: TRBJ2-7; D: NA; size: few; V: TRBV4-2; CDR3: CASSHDREGEQYF; DNA: TGTGCCAGCAGCCACGACCGCGAGGGCGAGCAGTACTTC
J: TRBJ2-7; D: NA; size: NA; V: TRBV11-1; CDR3: CASSPTPSNEQYF; DNA: TGTGCCAGCAGCCCCACCCCTAGCAACGAGCAGTACTTC
J: TRBJ2-7; D: NA; size: once; V: TRBV7-6; CDR3: CASSLADTTYEQYF; DNA: TGTGCCAGCAGCTTAGCCGACACCACCTACGAGCAGTACTTC
J: TRBJ1-5; D: TRBD1; size: NA; V: TRBV6-1; CDR3: CASSEDLGTGGQLVYSNQPQHF; DNA: TGTGCCAGCAGTGAAGATCTAGGGACAGGGGGCCAGTTGGTTTATAGCAATCAGCCCCAGCATTTT
J: TRBJ2-5; D: NA; size: NA; V: TRBV11-2; CDR3: CASSPQSQETQYF; DNA: TGTGCCAGCAGCCCACAGAGCCAAGAGACCCAGTACTTC
J: TRBJ2-7; D: TRBD1; size: once; V: TRBV27; CDR3: CASSPGQGWYEQYF; DNA: TGTGCCAGCAGTCCGGGACAGGGGTGGTACGAGCAGTACTTC
J: TRBJ2-2; D: TRBD1; size: NA; V: TRBV4-3; CDR3: CASGGQGPAGELFF; DNA: TGCGCCAGCGGAGGACAGGGGCCGGCCGGGGAGCTGTTTTTT
J: TRBJ2-7; D: TRBD1; size: once; V: TRBV4-1; CDR3: CASSARQGFEQYF; DNA: TGCGCCAGCAGCGCCCGACAGGGCTTCGAGCAGTACTTC
J: TRBJ2-7; D: NA; size: NA; V: TRBV7-7; CDR3: CASSRGASYEQYF; DNA: TGTGCTAGCAGCCGTGGGGCCTCCTACGAGCAGTACTTC
J: TRBJ2-7; D: NA; size: NA; V: TRBV27; CDR3: CASSLSKGIAYEQYF; DNA: TGTGCCAGCAGTTTATCCAAGGGAATCGCCTACGAGCAGTACTTC
J: TRBJ2-7; D: NA; size: NA; V: TRBV9; CDR3: CASSVAAGNYEQYF; DNA: TGTGCCAGCAGCGTAGCTGCCGGGAACTACGAGCAGTACTTC
J: TRBJ2-1; D: NA; size: NA; V: TRBV30; CDR3: CAWSVLVGALNEQFF; DNA: TGTGCCTGGAGTGTACTAGTGGGGGCGCTTAATGAGCAGTTCTTC
J: TRBJ2-7; D: NA; size: NA; V: TRBV7-9; CDR3: CASSPDSTYEQYF; DNA: TGTGCCAGCAGCCCCGACAGCACCTACGAGCAGTACTTC
J: TRBJ2-2; D: TRBD1; size: NA; V: TRBV10-2; CDR3: CASSEPTGGASPITNTGELFF; DNA: TGCGCCAGCAGTGAACCGACAGGGGGCGCTTCCCCAATCACGAACACCGGGGAGCTGTTTTTT
J: TRBJ2-5; D: NA; size: once; V: TRBV27; CDR3: CASSLSDAVQETQYF; DNA: TGTGCCAGCAGTTTAAGTGATGCAGTCCAAGAGACCCAGTACTTC